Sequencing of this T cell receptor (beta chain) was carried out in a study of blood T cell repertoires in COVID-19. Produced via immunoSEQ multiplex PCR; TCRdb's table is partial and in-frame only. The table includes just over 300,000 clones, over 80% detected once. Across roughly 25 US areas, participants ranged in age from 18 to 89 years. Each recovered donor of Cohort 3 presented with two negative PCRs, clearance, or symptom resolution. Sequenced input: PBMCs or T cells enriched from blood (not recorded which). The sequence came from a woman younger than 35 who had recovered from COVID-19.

The CDR3 nucleotides are TGTGCCAGCAGCTTATCGTTTTCCTACGAGCAGTACTTC. Translating gives CASSLSFSYEQYF. V and J are TRBV7-9 and TRBJ2-7; D uncertain. Trimming stripped 2 bases from V and 1 base from J, with 6 bases between. Germline V gives CDR1 SEHNR, CDR2 FQNEAQ (reference sequence). This CDR3 spans 13 amino acids.